This TCR beta chain was identified during a study of CD8 T cells in ankylosing spondylitis. With regard to this clonotype: What it recognizes is unknown.

V trimming: 8 bases; J trimming: 3 bases; junction bases outside the gene matches: 3. Germline V gene data show CDR1 as SNHLY and CDR2 as FYNNEI. The CDR3 spans 13 residues. TCRdb passed the 5' RACE reads through MiXCR, listing each CDR3 protein once. The sample includes approximately 240,000 distinct CDR3 sequences, roughly a tenth seen only once; the top ten take 2% to 3%. Overall study results and limits: Made up of under 10 highly homologous variants, a TCR beta motif appeared characteristic of ankylosing spondylitis blood. Prior work had noted some motif variants in reactive arthritis blood and synovial fluid. Clones tied to disease were said to be significantly enriched in matched ankylosing spondylitis synovial fluid. Disease-associated clones were CD8+ and fairly uncommon in peripheral blood.

This TCR was recovered from a male donor with ankylosing spondylitis or in good health (not recorded which). V usage is TRBV2 and J usage is TRBJ2-1; 8 bases fit TRBD1. The specimen was blood, either unsorted or a sorted T cell fraction (not recorded which). Written as DNA, the CDR3 is TGTGCCAGCGCAGGGACAGGCTACAATGAGCAGTTCTTC. Translated, it gives CASAGTGYNEQFF.